The T cell receptor beta chain under discussion was sequenced for a study of siplizumab effects on memory and regulatory T cells. TCR templates, roughly 10^5 per sample, were assayed. Only in-frame clones appear in the TCRdb table, and some are missing; sequencing was by immunoSEQ multiplex PCR. The table lists 50,000 to 60,000 clones, more than 75% of them singletons. The study, taken as a whole, reports: Sequences below about 10^-5 frequency were poorly captured, and few alloreactive clones mapped to unstimulated subsets.

In regard to this clone: Its antigen is currently unknown.

The CDR3 sequence is 15 residues long. Germline V lookup: CDR1 SNHLY, CDR2 FYNNEI. Source material: naive CD8+ T cells sorted from blood. The clonotype comes from a human donor in good health. V is TRBV2 and J is TRBJ2-5, with a weak D call TRBD1 (7 bases). The better agreement between TRBJ2-7 and the DNA end casts doubt on the J call. CDR3 sequence (DNA): TGTGCCAGCAGTGAAGAGACAGGGACTGGCTACGAGCAGTACTTC. Protein product: CASSEETGTGYEQYF.